The 19 T cell receptor beta chains in this list originate from one sample, sequenced in a study of molecular identifiers for immune sequencing clone quantification. TCRdb passed the PCR reads through MiXCR, listing each CDR3 protein once. The data show roughly 100,000 distinct CDR3 sequences, 30% to 35% seen once. The source material was naive CD8+ T cells from blood, with Jurkat cell RNA spiked in. Sample subset: FACS-sorted CD8+CD4-CCR7+CD45RA+ naive T cells. Receptor source: a human donor in good health. Some libraries in this study had Jurkat cell RNA spiked in.

This clonotype was detected once. The chain recombines TRBV27 with TRBJ2-1; 12 nucleotides match TRBD2. The V segment lost 6 bases and the J segment 4 bases; nucleotides outside the gene matches: 4. Germline V gives CDR1 MNHEY, CDR2 SMNVEV (reference sequence). The CDR3 is made up of 15 amino acids. CDR3 nucleotides: TGTGCCAGCAGAGCAACTAGCGGGGGGTACAATGAGCAGTTCTTC. Its translation: CASRATSGGYNEQFF.

The table lists this clonotype with a few counts. One end of the junction is discordant with germline, which a read error may explain. The J gene is TRBJ2-7, the V gene TRBV28, with D possibly matching TRBD2 (7 bases). CDR3 length: 15 amino acids. The germline V gene encodes CDR1 MDHEN and CDR2 SYDVKM. The CDR3 coding sequence is TGTGACAGCAGTTTAAGGGGGGGTCAGGGGAGCGAGCAGTACTTC. It translates to CDSSLRGGQGSEQYF.

This chain uses TRBV6-5 with TRBJ2-6, with no clear D. CDR1 is MNHEY and CDR2 is SVGAGI in the germline V gene. The CDR3 runs to 14 residues. Trimming removed 4 bases at V and 4 bases at J, with 8 bases between. The CDR3 loop reads CASSFAPGANVLTF. The CDR3 DNA reads TGTGCCAGCAGTTTCGCACCCGGGGCCAACGTCCTGACTTTC.

Turning to this clonotype: The CDR3 does not end in the conserved phenylalanine or tryptophan, so this is likely a read error. The limits of the CDR3 on the DNA are not certain, so only TCRdb's listed CDR3 is given. V gene TRBV6-1 combines with J gene TRBJ1-6. From germline, CDR1 is MNHNS and CDR2 SASEGT. Ends included, the CDR3 has 13 residues. CDR3 sequence: CASSPRGISPHHN.

This rearrangement joins TRBV27 to TRBJ1-1; D remains ambiguous. CDR3 length: 13 residues. Trimming cost V 6 bases and J 3 bases, with 11 bases left between them. Germline V gene sequence: CDR1 MNHEY, CDR2 SMNVEV (reference sequence). The DNA for the CDR3 is TGTGCCAGCAGGTTCCTGATGGACACTGAAGCTTTCTTT. Translated: CASRFLMDTEAFF.

This clonotype showed up many times. The gene calls are TRBV13 and TRBJ2-5; 9 bases match TRBD1. Germline values: CDR1 PRHDT, CDR2 FYEKMQ (reference sequence). V shed 5 bases, J shed 4 bases, and the junction held 8 bases outside the gene matches. The CDR3 runs to 15 residues. This CDR3 reads CASSPARTGAETQYF. In DNA form, the CDR3 reads TGTGCCAGCAGCCCCGCCCGGACAGGGGCAGAGACCCAGTACTTC.

This clonotype was seen ten or more times. This chain uses TRBV28 with TRBJ2-2; perhaps D is TRBD1 or TRBD2 (5 bases each). The CDR3 is 16 residues long. The germline CDR1 and CDR2 sequences are MDHEN and SYDVKM. V dropped 6 bases and J dropped 4 bases, with 18 bases sitting between them. The CDR3 coding sequence is TGTGCCAGCAGCTTGTCCAAGTTTGGGGGCACCGGGGAGCTGTTTTTT. It specifies CASSLSKFGGTGELFF. Supplemented by reference TRBV28 and TRBJ2-2, the full variable domain reads DVKVTQSSRYLVKRTGEKVFLECVQDMDHENMFWYRQDPGLGLRLIYFSYDVKMKEKGDIPEGYSVSREKKERFSLILESASTNQTSMYLCASSLSKFGGTGELFFGEGSRLTVL.

This clonotype was seen a few times. The V gene is TRBV7-9, the J gene TRBJ2-2; perhaps TRBD1 as D (5 bases). V lost 6 bases, J lost 7 bases, and 12 bases lay in between. The germline gives CDR1 SEHNR, CDR2 FQNEAQ (reference sequence). The CDR3 is 13 residues long. The CDR3 bases are TGTGCCAGCAGGGACAAAAGCTTCGGGGAGCTGTTTTTT. It specifies CASRDKSFGELFF.

In the case of this clonotype: A much larger clone differs from this one at a single base, so this may be a read error. The V and J genes are TRBV28 and TRBJ2-3, with 10 bases lining up with TRBD2. The germline CDR1 and CDR2 sequences are MDHEN and SYDVKM. The ends lost 10 bases at V and 2 bases at J; junction bases unmatched: 9. The CDR3 runs 15 residues. As DNA, the CDR3 is TGTGCCACCTCCCCTAGCGGGAGTTTCACAGATACGCAGTATTTT. Amino acid sequence: CATSPSGSFTDTQYF. Full variable domain (remainder filled in from reference TRBV28 and TRBJ2-3): DVKVTQSSRYLVKRTGEKVFLECVQDMDHENMFWYRQDPGLGLRLIYFSYDVKMKEKGDIPEGYSVSREKKERFSLILESASTNQTSMYLCATSPSGSFTDTQYFGPGTRLTVL.

This clonotype was detected ten times or more. The chain combines TRBV28 with TRBJ2-5, with a weak D call TRBD2 (5 bases). The germline gives CDR1 MDHEN, CDR2 SYDVKM. V was shortened by 6 bases and J by 2 bases, with 19 bases between the two germline ends. This CDR3 is 16 amino acids long. CDR3 in amino acids: CASSATPGKTQETQYF. For the CDR3, the DNA is TGTGCCAGCAGCGCCACTCCGGGAAAAACGCAAGAGACCCAGTACTTC.

This chain joins TRBV7-8 and TRBJ2-7; 12 nucleotides match TRBD2. The CDR3 loop spans 17 amino acids. V shed 5 bases and J 4 bases; nucleotides not matched to a gene: 12. Germline V gives CDR1 SGHVS, CDR2 FQNEAQ. The DNA of the CDR3 is TGTGCCAGCAGCGGCTTACTAGCGGGGGGTCATAATTACGAGCAGTACTTC. Its translation is CASSGLLAGGHNYEQYF.

Of note for this clonotype: One base away lies a much larger clone, so this may be a sequencing read error. This chain connects TRBV28 to TRBJ2-1; no clear D. The V gene's germline CDR1 is MDHEN and CDR2 SYDVKM. This CDR3 spans 12 amino acids. CDR3 sequence (DNA): TGTGCCAGGAGTTTAGACGGCAATGAGCAGTTCTTC. The encoded protein is CARSLDGNEQFF. The complete variable domain, with remaining parts taken from reference TRBV28 and TRBJ2-1, reads DVKVTQSSRYLVKRTGEKVFLECVQDMDHENMFWYRQDPGLGLRLIYFSYDVKMKEKGDIPEGYSVSREKKERFSLILESASTNQTSMYLCARSLDGNEQFFGPGTRLTVL.

This sequence joins TRBV7-6 and TRBJ2-7; 10 positions agree with TRBD2. Germline assignment: CDR1 SGHVS and CDR2 FNYEAQ. The CDR3 is 15 amino acids. The V segment lost 3 bases and the J segment 6 bases; nucleotides outside the gene matches: 8. Here the CDR3 reads CASSFASGSGGEQYF. DNA for the CDR3: TGTGCCAGCAGCTTCGCTAGCGGGAGTGGGGGCGAGCAGTACTTC. Using reference TRBV7-6 and TRBJ2-7 for the parts outside the CDR3, the full variable domain is GAGVSQSPRYKVTKRGQDVALRCDPISGHVSLYWYRQALGQGPEFLTYFNYEAQQDKSGLPNDRFSAERPEGSISTLTIQRTEQRDSAMYRCASSFASGSGGEQYFGPGTRLTVT.

Concerning this clonotype itself: A much more abundant neighbour one base away suggests this may be a read error. The chain employs TRBV7-9 and TRBJ2-7, with D perhaps TRBD2 (5 bases). The germline V gene encodes CDR1 SEHNR and CDR2 FQNEAQ (reference sequence). The CDR3 totals 15 residues. The CDR3, as DNA: TGTGCCTGCAGCTTTTTGGCACGGGGTCCGTACGAGCAGTACTTC. Amino acids: CACSFLARGPYEQYF.

This clonotype was seen only once. The chain has TRBV7-9 and TRBJ1-1, with no clear D. The V gene lost 5 bases and the J gene lost 10 bases, with 14 bases spanning the gap. CDR1 is SEHNR and CDR2 is FQNEAQ in the germline V gene (reference sequence). The CDR3 runs to 12 residues. CDR3 protein: CASSPVILRAFF. The CDR3 coding sequence is TGTGCCAGCAGCCCCGTAATACTGAGAGCTTTCTTT.

At least ten counts were recorded for this clonotype. The chain combines TRBV7-9 with TRBJ2-6; D possibly corresponds to TRBD1 (6 bases). The CDR3 spans 18 residues. CDR1 SEHNR and CDR2 FQNEAQ come from the germline V gene (reference sequence). V was pared by 5 bases and J by 1 base, with 18 bases between. CDR3 sequence reads: CASSPPLPTGSGANVLTF. CDR3 sequence (DNA): TGTGCCAGCAGCCCGCCCCTACCGACAGGTTCTGGGGCCAACGTCCTGACTTTC. Combining the CDR3 with reference TRBV7-9 and TRBJ2-6 gives the whole variable domain DTGVSQNPRHKITKRGQNVTFRCDPISEHNRLYWYRQTLGQGPEFLTYFQNEAQLEKSRLLSDRFSAERPKGSFSTLEIQRTEQGDSAMYLCASSPPLPTGSGANVLTFGAGSRLTVL.

The genes are TRBV12-3 or TRBV12-4 and TRBJ2-2; D possibly corresponds to TRBD1 (5 bases). The CDR3 loop spans 15 amino acids. With 7 bases removed from V and 6 bases from J, the gap between germline ends came to 18 bases. The CDR3 DNA reads as TGTGCCAGCATTCTATTCGGACATGGGCCCGGGGAGCTGTTTTTT. It specifies CASILFGHGPGELFF.

As to this clonotype: A much more abundant neighbour one base away suggests this may be a read error. As the CDR3 is not closed by the conserved phenylalanine or tryptophan, this likely results from a read error. This chain connects TRBV4-1 to TRBJ2-7; D not resolved. Trimming removed 4 bases from V and 4 bases from J, with 14 bases in between. This CDR3 comprises 14 residues. CDR1 and CDR2 (germline): MGHRA, YSYEKL. Here the CDR3 reads CASSPPSRKYEQYL. DNA for the CDR3: TGCGCCAGCAGCCCCCCCAGTAGAAAGTACGAGCAGTACCTC.

To note about this clonotype: A junction end diverges from the germline sequence, so it may reflect a read error. V and J are TRBV10-3 and TRBJ2-3; TRBD1 is a possible D gene (5 bases). This CDR3 spans 13 amino acids. Germline V gene sequence: CDR1 ENHRY, CDR2 SYGVKD. CDR3 in DNA: TGTGCCTCCTCTAATCCCTTGACAGATACGCAGAATTTT. It specifies CASSNPLTDTQNF.